The rows below give T cell receptor beta chains drawn from one sample of a study of identifying expanded T cells in peripheral blood. Measured with immunoSEQ multiplex PCR; TCRdb has only the in-frame clones, and not every one. The table includes 50,000 to 75,000 clones, over 80% detected once. The sample was blood. Receptor source: a person between 18 and 75 years old in good health. The CDR3 runs from the conserved cysteine through the conserved F or W. A D gene is named only where the DNA matches it firmly. Not all rows give a size; the values are once, few, many and, for expanded clones, a class.

clone_size	d_call	v_call	j_call	cdr3_aa	cdr3_nt
.	.	TRBV5-4	TRBJ2-1	CASSLPGTPVFF	TGTGCCAGCAGCTTGCCGGGCACCCCGGTGTTCTTC
many	.	TRBV9	TRBJ2-3	CASSVNTATDTQYF	TGTGCCAGCAGCGTAAACACGGCCACAGATACGCAGTATTTT
.	.	TRBV30	TRBJ1-5	CAWSVSPYNQPQHF	TGTGCCTGGAGTGTTAGCCCATACAATCAGCCCCAGCATTTT
.	.	TRBV5-8	TRBJ2-1	CASRLGLGRDEQFF	TGTGCCAGCAGACTGGGACTCGGAAGAGACGAGCAGTTCTTC
.	.	TRBV5-4	TRBJ1-4	CASSRDISTNEKLFF	TGTGCCAGCAGCCGGGACATCTCAACTAATGAAAAACTGTTTTTT
.	.	TRBV6-5	TRBJ1-1	CASRKLGGENTEAFF	TGTGCCAGCAGAAAACTCGGGGGGGAGAACACTGAAGCTTTCTTT
.	.	TRBV5-1	TRBJ1-4	CASSLGWGNGEEKLFF	TGCGCCAGCAGCTTGGGGTGGGGGAATGGTGAGGAAAAACTGTTTTTT
.	.	TRBV6-5	TRBJ2-5	CASSYRHGPGETQYF	TGTGCCAGCAGTTACAGGCACGGCCCAGGAGAGACCCAGTACTTC
.	TRBD1	TRBV11-2	TRBJ2-1	CASSLMGQIYNEQFF	TGTGCCAGCAGCTTAATGGGACAGATATACAATGAGCAGTTCTTC
.	.	TRBV7-9	TRBJ2-5	CASSFVNGETQYF	TGTGCCAGCAGCTTCGTTAACGGAGAGACCCAGTACTTC
once	TRBD1	TRBV2	TRBJ1-2	CASSAVQGAGGGYTF	TGTGCCAGCAGTGCAGTACAGGGGGCCGGCGGGGGCTACACCTTC
.	TRBD2	TRBV19	TRBJ2-3	CASSIRAGETDTQYF	TGTGCCAGTAGTATCCGGGCGGGAGAAACCGATACGCAGTATTTT
few	TRBD1	TRBV5-1	TRBJ2-6	CASSWRQGSSGANVLTF	TGCGCCAGCAGCTGGAGACAGGGGAGCTCTGGGGCCAACGTCCTGACTTTC
.	.	TRBV15	TRBJ1-2	CATSIRPGGYTF	TGTGCCACCAGCATCAGGCCCGGAGGCTACACCTTC
.	TRBD1	TRBV30	TRBJ1-3	CAWSRTGSSGNTIYF	TGTGCCTGGAGCCGGACAGGTAGCTCTGGAAACACCATATATTTT
.	TRBD1	TRBV11-2	TRBJ2-7	CASSLVSATGREQYF	TGTGCCAGCAGCTTAGTCTCCGCGACAGGGCGCGAGCAGTACTTC
.	.	TRBV5-5	TRBJ2-1	CASSLAGVTVSSYNEQFF	TGTGCCAGCAGCTTGGCGGGAGTGACAGTTTCCTCCTACAATGAGCAGTTCTTC
.	TRBD2	TRBV4-3	TRBJ2-1	CASSQDPESSGLYNEQFF	TGCGCCAGCAGCCAAGACCCAGAATCTAGCGGGCTATACAATGAGCAGTTCTTC
.	TRBD1	TRBV30	TRBJ1-1	CAWGTGIDMEAFF	TGTGCCTGGGGGACAGGCATCGATATGGAAGCTTTCTTT
.	.	TRBV5-1	TRBJ1-1	CASSLGQVGGTEAFF	TGCGCCAGCAGCTTGGGCCAGGTCGGAGGAACTGAAGCTTTCTTT
few	.	TRBV4-3	TRBJ1-3	CASSQDQAGIGNTIYF	TGCGCCAGCAGCCAAGATCAGGCAGGGATTGGAAACACCATATATTTT
.	TRBD1	TRBV6-6	TRBJ1-2	CATSGTAVDGYTF	TGTGCCACCTCCGGGACAGCCGTAGATGGCTACACCTTC